Listed here are 26 T cell receptor beta chains from one sample, sequenced in a study of cytomegalovirus exposure and HLA in healthy donors. The PCR employed 60 Vbeta primers together with 13 Jbeta primers. This table comes from immunoSEQ multiplex PCR, and its TCRdb copy is limited to in-frame clones, with some not included. In the table there are 150,000 or so clones, over 70% of which are singletons. Sequencing was carried out using PBMCs. All receptors derive from a male donor in good health and CMV-seronegative.

The chain links TRBV5-5 to TRBJ1-5; 12 positions match TRBD1. The junction had 5 bases not matched to a gene; V was cut back by 0 bases and J by 7 bases. Per the germline V gene, CDR1 is SGHKS and CDR2 is YYEKEE (reference sequence). CDR3 length: 16 amino acids. The CDR3 is CASSLVGQGALQPQHF. CDR3 sequence (DNA): TGTGCCAGCAGCTTGGTGGGACAGGGGGCTCTACAGCCCCAGCATTTT.

The sample holds one count of this clone. Other DNA sequences within the sample encode an identical CDR3. This chain uses TRBV5-6 with TRBJ2-7; D is undetermined. The CDR3 contains 13 residues. Germline V CDR1 and CDR2: SGHDT, YYEEEE. The V and J ends lost 0 bases and 0 bases respectively, with 4 bases between them. The CDR3 region is CASSLGSSYEQYF. In DNA, the CDR3 is TGTGCCAGCAGCTTGGGGAGCTCCTACGAGCAGTACTTC.

The rearrangement uses TRBV10-3 and TRBJ1-4; 10 bases map to TRBD1. The V gene's germline CDR1 is ENHRY and CDR2 SYGVKD. The trim removed 2 bases at V and 8 bases at J, leaving 5 bases unmatched. The CDR3 covers 15 residues. CDR3 loop: CAISEPGTGEEKLFF. The CDR3 DNA reads TGTGCCATCAGTGAGCCGGGGACAGGGGAAGAAAAACTGTTTTTT.

A word on this clone: A read error may produce the germline difference seen at one junction end. The chain has TRBV7-9 and TRBJ2-2; 11 positions agree with TRBD2. Germline V gene data show CDR1 as SEHNR and CDR2 as FQNEAQ (reference sequence). This CDR3 has 16 residues. The chain's CDR3 is CSSSKGLADYTGELFF. CDR3 DNA sequence: TGTTCCAGCAGCAAGGGACTAGCGGACTACACCGGGGAGCTGTTTTTT.

This chain connects TRBV5-1 to TRBJ2-5; D is possibly TRBD2 (6 bases). CDR1 and CDR2 (germline): SGHRS, YFSETQ. V lost 4 bases, J lost 3 bases, and 10 bases lay in between. The CDR3 sequence is 13 residues long. The chain's CDR3 is CASSRGEKETQYF. Here the CDR3 DNA reads TGCGCCAGCAGCCGCGGGGAGAAAGAGACCCAGTACTTC.

The chain joins TRBV18 to TRBJ1-5; D gene ambiguous. The CDR3 is made up of 14 amino acids. Per the germline V gene, CDR1 is KGHSH and CDR2 is LQKENI. With 0 bases removed from V and 9 bases from J, the gap between germline ends came to 12 bases. This CDR3 is CASSPPGGDRPQHF. The CDR3 bases are TGTGCCAGCTCACCACCGGGAGGCGATAGGCCCCAGCATTTT.

CDR3: CATGRTGRSTDTQYF. The CDR3, as DNA: TGTGCCACGGGGCGGACAGGGCGGAGCACAGATACGCAGTATTTT. The chain links TRBV27 to TRBJ2-3; 8 positions match TRBD1. V lost 10 bases, J lost 0 bases, and 9 bases stayed unmatched. The CDR3 loop spans 15 amino acids. Germline CDR1 is MNHEY and CDR2 is SMNVEV (reference sequence).

The rearrangement links TRBV7-2 to TRBJ2-7; 7 bases agree with TRBD1. Trimming at V came to 1 base and at J to 0 bases, leaving 3 bases not matched to a gene. Per germline, CDR1 SGHTA and CDR2 FQGNSA. The CDR3 totals 15 residues. The CDR3 nucleotides are TGTGCCAGCAGCTTAGAAGGGGGCCTCTCCTACGAGCAGTACTTC. Translating gives CASSLEGGLSYEQYF.

V gene TRBV7-8 combines with J gene TRBJ1-5; tentative D call: TRBD1 (5 bases). V lost 5 bases, J lost 5 bases, and 10 bases lay in between. This CDR3 region has 13 residues. Germline loops: CDR1 SGHVS, CDR2 FQNEAQ. CDR3 in DNA: TGTGCCAGCAGCCTCGACAGAGATCAGCCCCAGCATTTT. It is translated as CASSLDRDQPQHF.

This chain links TRBV5-1 with TRBJ2-3, with D maybe TRBD1 (6 bases). V lost 4 bases and J 5 bases, leaving 11 bases between the germline ends. The CDR3 is 13 residues long. Germline CDR1 reads SGHRS; CDR2 reads YFSETQ. As DNA, the CDR3 is TGCGCCAGCAGCGGGTTACAGGGAGATACGCAGTATTTT. It encodes CASSGLQGDTQYF.

This rearrangement joins TRBV19 to TRBJ1-4; 7 positions agree with TRBD1. The CDR3 contains 13 residues. Losses at the gene ends were 9 bases for V and 3 bases for J; bases not matched to a gene: 4. Germline-derived CDR1 and CDR2 are LNHDA and SQIVND (reference sequence). CDR3 amino acids: CASLGQSNEKLFF. In nucleotides, the CDR3 is TGTGCCAGCCTGGGACAGTCTAATGAAAAACTGTTTTTT.

This clone occurred once. The V and J genes are TRBV11-2 and TRBJ2-7; 10 bases match TRBD1. CDR1 is SGHAT, CDR2 FQNNGV, per germline. V lost 3 bases, J lost 4 bases, and 9 bases stayed unmatched. This CDR3 has 16 residues. The CDR3 nucleotides read TGTGCCAGCAGCTTGGGACCGGGACAGGGGTCATACGAGCAGTACTTC. Translation: CASSLGPGQGSYEQYF.

This clone has just one count. The V and J genes are TRBV6-5 and TRBJ1-4; D is possibly TRBD1 (5 bases). The V gene lost 2 bases and the J gene lost 8 bases, with 12 bases spanning the gap. The CDR3 consists of 14 residues. The germline gives CDR1 MNHEY, CDR2 SVGAGI. The chain's CDR3 is CASSYGQGGEKLFF. In DNA, the CDR3 is TGTGCCAGCAGTTACGGGCAGGGCGGCGAAAAACTGTTTTTT.

The J gene is TRBJ2-5, the V gene TRBV27; 9 bases are shared with TRBD1. The germline V gene has CDR1 MNHEY and CDR2 SMNVEV (reference sequence). J gave up 5 bases and V 1 base, and 5 bases lay outside the gene matches. The CDR3 is made up of 15 amino acids. The CDR3, as DNA: TGTGCCAGCAGTTTATTCCGGGACAGGGTGGAGACCCAGTACTTC. Its translation: CASSLFRDRVETQYF.

The gene calls are TRBV4-1 and TRBJ1-3; weak D call: TRBD1 (5 bases). Germline CDR1 and CDR2: MGHRA and YSYEKL. Trimming took off 0 bases at V and 0 bases at J, with 18 bases between the two ends. The CDR3 extends over 19 amino acids. The CDR3 DNA reads TGCGCCAGCAGCCAAGAGAGAACAGGCTCAGAGCCCTCTGGAAACACCATATATTTT. Translating gives CASSQERTGSEPSGNTIYF.

The V gene is TRBV6-1, the J gene TRBJ2-3; TRBD1 is a possible D gene (5 bases). The CDR3 is 13 amino acids. The V gene's germline CDR1 is MNHNS and CDR2 SASEGT. V gave up 8 bases and J gave up 3 bases, with 12 bases separating them. The CDR3 here is CASPRAGTDTQYF. Here the CDR3 DNA reads TGTGCCAGCCCCAGGGCTGGTACAGATACGCAGTATTTT.

In this sample, this clone turned up a few times. The rearrangement joins TRBV5-4 to TRBJ2-1; D ambiguous. The CDR3 sequence is 13 residues long. Trimming shortened V by 4 bases and J by 7 bases, and 12 bases separated the two germline ends. CDR1 is SGHNT and CDR2 is YYREEE in the germline V gene (reference sequence). The CDR3 sequence: CASSPSAMNEQFF. The CDR3 DNA is TGTGCCAGCAGCCCCTCAGCGATGAATGAGCAGTTCTTC.

Written as DNA, the CDR3 is TGCGCCAGCAGCTTGGCGGGGGGGCGGCAGCCCCAGCATTTT. It is translated as CASSLAGGRQPQHF. The rearrangement joins TRBV5-1 to TRBJ1-5; tentative D call: TRBD1 (6 bases). Trimming took off 0 bases at V and 7 bases at J, with 11 bases between the two ends. Germline values: CDR1 SGHRS, CDR2 YFSETQ. The CDR3 totals 14 residues.

This clone appeared a few times. The gene calls are TRBV7-2 and TRBJ1-2; perhaps TRBD1 as D (6 bases). The CDR3 extends over 17 amino acids. With 1 base removed from V and 6 bases from J, the gap between germline ends came to 21 bases. Looked up from germline, CDR1 is SGHTA and CDR2 is FQGNSA. This CDR3 reads CASSLVFLGAKSNGYTF. For the CDR3, the DNA is TGTGCCAGCAGCTTAGTATTTTTGGGGGCCAAATCCAATGGCTACACCTTC.

This clone was counted once. The junction and the germline gene differ at one end; a read error may be behind it. Other DNA sequences within the sample encode an identical CDR3. The chain carries TRBV14 and TRBJ2-2; 9 positions agree with TRBD2. The V gene's germline CDR1 is SGHDN and CDR2 FVKESK. This CDR3 region has 17 residues. CDR3 bases: TGTGCCAGCAGCCTACTAGCGGGTGGGGCGAACACCGGGGAGCTGTTCTTT. Its protein is CASSLLAGGANTGELFF.

V usage is TRBV28 and J usage is TRBJ1-1, with 8 bases aligning to TRBD1. Germline loops: CDR1 MDHEN, CDR2 SYDVKM. V was pared by 5 bases and J by 1 base, with 12 bases of the junction left unmatched. The CDR3 has 17 residues. CDR3 region: CASSIPGGWPQNTEAFF. CDR3 sequence (DNA): TGTGCCAGCAGTATCCCAGGGGGCTGGCCCCAGAACACTGAAGCTTTCTTT.

V and J are TRBV28 and TRBJ1-2; D is perhaps TRBD1 (5 bases). Germline CDR1 and CDR2: MDHEN and SYDVKM. The CDR3 is 15 amino acids. Trimming took off 6 bases at V and 8 bases at J, with 22 bases between the two ends. In DNA, the CDR3 is TGTGCCAGCAGCTTCGCGAGGTGGGGGGATGGAGGCTACACCTTC. Translating gives CASSFARWGDGGYTF.

The genes are TRBV6-5 and TRBJ2-1, with 9 bases aligning to TRBD1. In germline, CDR1 is MNHEY, CDR2 SVGAGI. The length of the CDR3 is 15 residues. The ends lost 6 bases at V and 4 bases at J; junction bases unmatched: 7. CDR3 in DNA: TGTGCCAGCAGCGAGACAGGGGGGACGTACAATGAGCAGTTCTTC. Protein product: CASSETGGTYNEQFF.

This clone was seen only a few times. The chain combines TRBV5-6 with TRBJ1-3, with TRBD1 as a possible D gene (5 bases). The CDR3 totals 13 residues. Trimming stripped 7 bases from V and 4 bases from J, with 12 bases between. The germline gives CDR1 SGHDT, CDR2 YYEEEE. CDR3 sequence: CASERGVGNTIYF. The DNA for the CDR3 is TGTGCCAGCGAACGGGGGGTAGGAAACACCATATATTTT.

This clone was seen a handful of times. The rearrangement links TRBV4-1 to TRBJ2-2; D is unclear. The germline V gene encodes CDR1 MGHRA and CDR2 YSYEKL. CDR3 length: 16 residues. Trimming removed 1 base from V and 2 bases from J, with 11 bases in between. CDR3 loop: CASSQGAEFNTGELFF. DNA of the CDR3: TGCGCCAGCAGCCAAGGGGCCGAATTTAACACCGGGGAGCTGTTTTTT.

The chain carries TRBV2 and TRBJ2-7; 13 bases are shared with TRBD2. V shed 8 bases, J shed 4 bases, and the junction held 2 bases outside the gene matches. The CDR3 covers 13 residues. Looked up from germline, CDR1 is SNHLY and CDR2 is FYNNEI. As DNA, the CDR3 is TGTGCCAGCGGGGGACTAGCGGGGTACGAGCAGTACTTC. Translation gives CASGGLAGYEQYF.